The next 19 T cell receptor beta chains were all read from a single sample in a study of radiotherapy plus CTLA-4 blockade in lung cancer. The table came from immunoSEQ multiplex PCR; TCRdb's copy has only in-frame clones and leaves some out. The sample shows 71,000 or so clones, about 87% of them seen only once. Source: peripheral blood, taken from a patient treated with radiotherapy plus ipilimumab. These TCRs come from a human donor with non-small cell lung cancer who had stable disease on radiotherapy plus ipilimumab.

The DNA of the CDR3 is TGTGCCAGCAGTTACTCGACTGTTGAGTGGACCCAGTACTTC. Translating gives CASSYSTVEWTQYF. The V call is TRBV6-5, the J call TRBJ2-5; unclear D gene. Trimming pared 0 bases from V and 7 bases from J, leaving 12 bases between. Per germline, CDR1 MNHEY and CDR2 SVGAGI. The CDR3 is 14 residues long.

This chain uses TRBV25-1 with TRBJ1-6; D ambiguous. From germline, CDR1 is MGHDK and CDR2 SYGVNS. The CDR3 totals 16 residues. Trimming removed 3 bases from V and 6 bases from J, with 15 bases in between. This CDR3 is CASSEAGLISNSPLHF. CDR3 bases: TGTGCCAGCAGTGAGGCTGGCTTAATCTCTAATTCACCCCTCCACTTT.

The gene calls are TRBV19 and TRBJ2-5, with 10 bases aligning to TRBD1. This CDR3 comprises 14 residues. V dropped 9 bases and J dropped 5; count of bases not matched to a gene: 9. Germline V gene sequence: CDR1 LNHDA, CDR2 SQIVND (reference sequence). The CDR3 nucleotides read TGTGCCAGCAGACAGGGGGCCAGCGGGGAGACCCAGTACTTC. This gives the protein CASRQGASGETQYF.

The gene calls are TRBV2 and TRBJ2-5, with no clear D. Trimming pared 1 base from V and 6 bases from J, leaving 0 bases between. CDR1 is SNHLY and CDR2 is FYNNEI in the germline V gene. The CDR3 sequence is 10 residues long. The DNA of the CDR3 is TGTGCCAGCAGTGAAGAGACCCAGTACTTC. This gives the protein CASSEETQYF.

In this sample, this clone turned up once. The rearrangement links TRBV18 to TRBJ2-1; D not resolved. CDR3 length equals 15 residues. V gave up 6 bases and J gave up 3 bases, with 15 bases separating them. Germline lookup yields CDR1 KGHSH and CDR2 LQKENI. Here the CDR3 reads CASSQSLDNYNEQFF. The CDR3 coding sequence is TGTGCCAGCTCGCAATCCCTTGACAACTACAATGAGCAGTTCTTC.

The chain recombines TRBV5-4 with TRBJ2-7; 9 positions agree with TRBD2. CDR1 SGHNT and CDR2 YYREEE come from the germline V gene (reference sequence). J was trimmed by 2 bases and V by 4 bases; bases with no gene match: 22. This CDR3 spans 20 amino acids. CDR3 nucleotides: TGTGCCAGCAGCAAATTAGGACTAGCGTCCATGGGAGGGCCGACCTACGAGCAGTACTTC. This gives the protein CASSKLGLASMGGPTYEQYF.

This chain links TRBV6-1 with TRBJ2-7; D possibly corresponds to TRBD1 (6 bases). V was clipped by 7 bases and J by 0 bases, with 16 bases between them. CDR1 and CDR2 (germline): MNHNS, SASEGT. This CDR3 is 15 amino acids long. CDR3 DNA sequence: TGTGCCAGCACTCCGGCAGGGGCGAGCTCCTACGAGCAGTACTTC. Translated, it gives CASTPAGASSYEQYF.

This chain links TRBV5-1 with TRBJ2-2; 7 bases match TRBD1. The V gene's germline CDR1 is SGHRS and CDR2 YFSETQ. The CDR3 covers 16 residues. V was clipped by 0 bases and J by 5 bases; unmatched bases: 7. CDR3 sequence: CASSLGQGMGTGELFF. DNA of the CDR3: TGCGCCAGCAGCTTGGGACAGGGAATGGGGACCGGGGAGCTGTTTTTT.

The chain joins TRBV28 to TRBJ1-2; D perhaps matches TRBD1 (6 bases). Trimming stripped 6 bases from V and 1 base from J, with 30 bases between. Germline V gene data show CDR1 as MDHEN and CDR2 as SYDVKM. The CDR3 spans 20 residues. This CDR3 reads CASRPNHLGTQDGSNYGYTF. CDR3 coding DNA: TGTGCCAGCAGACCGAACCACCTTGGGACACAGGACGGGAGTAACTATGGCTACACCTTC.

The gene calls are TRBV28 and TRBJ1-5, with 10 bases aligning to TRBD1. The V segment lost 2 bases and the J segment 6 bases; nucleotides outside the gene matches: 4. CDR1 MDHEN and CDR2 SYDVKM come from the germline V gene. This CDR3 contains 15 residues. Here the CDR3 DNA reads TGTGCCAGCAGTTTACTAGGGACAGGGGCTCAGCCCCAGCATTTT. Its translation: CASSLLGTGAQPQHF.

V and J are TRBV25-1 and TRBJ2-7; TRBD2 is a possible D gene (5 bases). Looked up from germline, CDR1 is MGHDK and CDR2 is SYGVNS. The CDR3 spans 13 residues. Between the trimmed V and J ends, which lost 5 bases and 2 bases, there was a span of 10 bases. The DNA for the CDR3 is TGTGCCAGCAGTCTCCTTAGCGCCTACGAGCAGTACTTC. Amino acids: CASSLLSAYEQYF.

The chain combines TRBV29-1 with TRBJ2-3; a possible D gene is TRBD1 (5 bases). Between the trimmed V and J ends, which lost 6 bases and 4 bases, there was a span of 11 bases. Per the germline V gene, CDR1 is SQVTM and CDR2 is ANQGSEA. CDR3 length: 12 amino acids. CDR3 in DNA: TGCAGCGTCAGGGTTAGGGCAGATACGCAGTATTTT. It codes for CSVRVRADTQYF.

The CDR3 spells CASSAIDSGPHGYTF. Here the CDR3 DNA reads TGTGCCAGCAGCGCGATCGACAGCGGCCCTCATGGCTACACCTTC. The V call is TRBV7-9, the J call TRBJ1-2; a possible D gene is TRBD1 (5 bases). V lost 5 bases and J lost 6, with 19 bases in between. This CDR3 spans 15 amino acids. Germline V lookup: CDR1 SEHNR, CDR2 FQNEAQ (reference sequence). The entire variable domain, with the rest obtained from reference TRBV7-9 and TRBJ1-2, is as follows: DTGVSQNPRHKITKRGQNVTFRCDPISEHNRLYWYRQTLGQGPEFLTYFQNEAQLEKSRLLSDRFSAERPKGSFSTLEIQRTEQGDSAMYLCASSAIDSGPHGYTFGSGTRLTVV.

This clone was observed once. V and J are TRBV28 and TRBJ2-7, with a tentative D call TRBD2 (6 bases). The length of the CDR3 is 15 residues. The germline CDR1 and CDR2 sequences are MDHEN and SYDVKM. Trimming took 4 bases from V and 5 from J, leaving 18 bases between them. CDR3 nucleotides: TGTGCCAGCAGTTACTCGGGACTCCGGCGGAACGAGCAGTACTTC. It encodes CASSYSGLRRNEQYF.

V and J are TRBV11-3 and TRBJ1-1, with TRBD1 as a possible D gene (6 bases). Germline CDR1 SGHNT, CDR2 YENEEA. Trimming left V 2 bases short and J 5 bases short, with 12 bases between. The CDR3 totals 14 residues. The CDR3 loop is CASSLRGGMTEAFF. The CDR3, as DNA: TGTGCCAGCAGCTTAAGAGGGGGGATGACTGAAGCTTTCTTT.

The rearrangement links TRBV19 to TRBJ2-1; D possibly corresponds to TRBD2 (6 bases). Germline CDR1 reads LNHDA; CDR2 reads SQIVND (reference sequence). The CDR3 sequence is 14 residues long. Deletions cut 4 bases from V and 5 bases from J, with 12 bases between. The CDR3 loop is CASSRGLTDNEQFF. The CDR3 DNA follows: TGTGCCAGTAGTAGGGGACTTACTGACAATGAGCAGTTCTTC.

This clone appeared a few times. The rearrangement joins TRBV4-2 to TRBJ1-1; 7 bases fit TRBD1. Germline V gene lookup returns CDR1 LGHNA and CDR2 YNFKEQ. J lost 6 bases, V lost 3 bases, and 7 bases had no gene match. The CDR3 is 14 amino acids. CDR3 residues: CASSQDDREAEAFF. CDR3 sequence (DNA): TGTGCCAGCAGCCAGGATGACAGGGAGGCTGAAGCTTTCTTT.

The gene calls are TRBV9 and TRBJ2-1; D possibly corresponds to TRBD1 (5 bases). The length of the CDR3 is 14 residues. V dropped 4 bases and J dropped 6 bases, with 14 bases sitting between them. Germline V lookup: CDR1 SGDLS, CDR2 YYNGEE. CDR3 DNA sequence: TGTGCCAGCAGCCCCGGTCCAAGGGGCAATGAGCAGTTCTTC. This translates into CASSPGPRGNEQFF.

The chain has TRBV11-2 and TRBJ1-4; possibly TRBD1 for D (6 bases). Trimming shortened V by 0 bases and J by 13 bases, and 12 bases separated the two germline ends. Germline CDR1 is SGHAT and CDR2 is FQNNGV. The CDR3 loop spans 13 amino acids. CDR3 nucleotides: TGTGCCAGCAGCTTAGAACCGGACAGTTCACTGTTTTTT. Translated, it gives CASSLEPDSSLFF.